This entry concerns a single T cell receptor beta chain. TCRdb keeps only in-frame clones here, not all; method: immunoSEQ multiplex PCR. Counted here are about 79,000 clones, around 91% occurring once; the ten biggest clones make up 0.3% to 0.4%. This sample stems from a study of OX40 agonist ivuxolimab in advanced cancers. Background on the study: Of the participants, approximately 36% had some prior anti-PD-1, anti-PD-L1 or anti-CTLA-4 therapy, which was allowed.

Germline V gene lookup returns CDR1 SGHNT and CDR2 YENEEA. The CDR3 extends over 12 amino acids. The J segment lost 8 bases and the V segment lost 3 bases, leaving 2 bases of the junction unmatched. This sequence joins TRBV11-3 and TRBJ2-3; 7 bases map to TRBD2. The sample in question was CD4+ or CD8+ T cells sorted from blood, obtained in a trial of the OX40 agonist ivuxolimab. This sequence was found in an adult with an advanced solid tumor such as melanoma, head and neck, liver or kidney cancer. CDR3 protein: CASSFGEGTQYF. The DNA for the CDR3 is TGTGCCAGCAGCTTCGGGGAGGGTACGCAGTATTTT.